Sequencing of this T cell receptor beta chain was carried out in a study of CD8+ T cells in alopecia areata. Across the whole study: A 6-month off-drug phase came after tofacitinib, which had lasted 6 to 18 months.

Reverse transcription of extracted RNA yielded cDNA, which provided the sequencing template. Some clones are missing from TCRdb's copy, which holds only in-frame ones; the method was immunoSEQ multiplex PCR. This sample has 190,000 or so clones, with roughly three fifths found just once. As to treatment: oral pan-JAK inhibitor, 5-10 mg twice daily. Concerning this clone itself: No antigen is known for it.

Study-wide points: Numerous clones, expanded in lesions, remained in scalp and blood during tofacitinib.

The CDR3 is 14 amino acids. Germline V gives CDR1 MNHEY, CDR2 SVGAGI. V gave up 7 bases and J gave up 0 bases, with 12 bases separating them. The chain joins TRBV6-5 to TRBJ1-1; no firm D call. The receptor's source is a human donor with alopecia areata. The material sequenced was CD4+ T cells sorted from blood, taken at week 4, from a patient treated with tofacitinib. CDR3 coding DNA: TGTGCCAGCACCTCTGGACTTGTGAACACTGAAGCTTTCTTT. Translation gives CASTSGLVNTEAFF.